This TCR beta chain was observed in a study of OX40 agonist ivuxolimab in advanced cancers. The wider study: The study treated patients with ivuxolimab, an agonistic anti-OX40 (CD134) antibody. Head and neck, renal cell, melanoma or hepatocellular carcinoma were the cancers that dose-escalation patients had. Study-wide findings and caveats: By week 6 at 0.1 to 3.0 mg/kg, blood CD4+ and CD8+ T cells had expanded clonally. Low normalized clonal expansion also occurred in some nonresponding patients.

On this clone itself: Its antigen remains unidentified.

Trimming at V came to 4 bases and at J to 0 bases, leaving 4 bases not matched to a gene. Germline CDR1 reads MNHNS; CDR2 reads SASEGT. The CDR3 is 16 residues long. Measured with immunoSEQ multiplex PCR; TCRdb has only the in-frame clones, and not every one. The sample yields roughly 62,000 clones, about 82% seen once. The material was CD4+ or CD8+ T cells sorted from blood, obtained in a trial of the OX40 agonist ivuxolimab. This TCR derives from an adult with an advanced solid tumor such as melanoma, head and neck, liver or kidney cancer. V gene TRBV6-1 combines with J gene TRBJ2-3, with 10 bases aligning to TRBD2. The CDR3 loop reads CASSVASGGSTDTQYF. The CDR3 DNA follows: TGTGCCAGCAGTGTGGCTAGCGGGGGAAGCACAGATACGCAGTATTTT.